The rows below give T cell receptor beta chains drawn from one sample of a study of blood T cells in healthy people across ages. A single record per CDR3 protein comes from TCRdb applying MiXCR to the 5' RACE reads. The sample contains around 1,500,000 distinct CDR3 sequences, 28% of which appear only once. The specimen was blood. The source is a woman in her 30s in good health. CDR3s include the opening cysteine and the closing phenylalanine or tryptophan. The size field is filled for only some rows; it gives once, few, many or a size class.

cdr3_aa | clone_size | j_call | v_call
CASSEGSWLAERNSPLHF | few | TRBJ1-6 | TRBV6-1
CASSDGGAPRTEAFF | few | TRBJ1-1 | TRBV6-1
CASSSPGTANEQFF | . | TRBJ2-1 | TRBV5-1
CASSQLAGTGGCGANVLTF | few | TRBJ2-6 | TRBV23-1
CASSPTSSRGNEQFF | . | TRBJ2-1 | TRBV7-2
CSAWDISANYGYTF | few | TRBJ1-2 | TRBV20-1
CASTRRGQANEQYF | many | TRBJ2-7 | TRBV12-3/TRBV12-4
CASNPDGQGGQPQHF | . | TRBJ1-5 | TRBV6-1
CSARGYLAGEGGNEQFF | . | TRBJ2-1 | TRBV20-1
CSVESQGASSYNEQFF | many | TRBJ2-1 | TRBV29-1
CASSLDRGSLYNEQFF | few | TRBJ2-1 | TRBV5-1
CASSPLGTGGTGTEAFF | . | TRBJ1-1 | TRBV5-6
CASSFGSFDEQYF | many | TRBJ2-7 | TRBV5-5
CASSFRVPDTQYF | . | TRBJ2-3 | TRBV5-1
CSARASGGAQNIQYF | . | TRBJ2-4 | TRBV20-1
CANSPGTSGLYEQYF | . | TRBJ2-7 | TRBV18
CASSLGVSGAGNTIYF | . | TRBJ1-3 | TRBV5-1
CASSASGLAYEQYF | many | TRBJ2-7 | TRBV9